This T cell receptor (beta chain) was retrieved from a study of Tregs in tolerant kidney transplant recipients (dated by TCRdb to between 2018 and 2021). Describing the broader study: Before combined kidney and bone marrow transplantation, this study identified donor-specific regulatory T cells using TCRbeta sequencing and then followed those same cells after transplant. In a few healthy controls, several methods of expanding Tregs specific for an allogeneic donor were compared by TCRbeta repertoire sequencing.

Comment on this clone: The target of this receptor is not known. No per-base quality is available; no much larger clone lies one base away.

Unstimulated Tregs (CD4+CD25+CD127-), CD4+ non-Tregs (CD4+CD25-), CD4 and CD8 cells were FACS-sorted from thawed PBMCs. Blood from healthy controls was obtained either from healthy volunteers or as purchased buffy coats. Healthy control blood was separated into PBMCs by Ficoll density gradient and cryopreserved, and patient PBMCs were collected both before and after transplant. The germline ends are 8 bases apart after V is trimmed by 8 bases and J by 6 bases. The CDR3 spans 10 residues, from the cysteine through the phenylalanine. Here the CDR3 DNA is all that survives: 30 bases in frame from base 1. CDR1 and CDR2 (SEHNR, FQNEAQ) derive from the germline V gene (reference sequence). Summary of the overall study and its limitations: Because only a small number of patients were included, the study had limitations, and the results will need to be validated in larger populations as well as under other immunosuppression protocols. The most biologically relevant and donor-specific TCRbeta repertoire appeared to be identified by expanding Tregs with activated donor B cells. Biological reproducibility was not directly addressed, though technical replication error appeared minimal.

For TCRbeta CDR3 sequencing, genomic DNA from the sorted cells was extracted using the QIAGEN DNeasy Blood and Tissue Kit. Through immunoSEQ, high-throughput TCRbeta CDR3 sequencing was done commercially, including PCR amplification with internal controls and bias correction. Turning to the authors' computational methods: A unique productive TCRbeta sequence was defined by the CDR3 nucleotide sequence when primers matched, and otherwise by the CDR3 amino acid sequence together with the Vbeta and Jbeta genes. To correct sorting error, sequences shared between sorted populations at a frequency ratio of 2:1 or less were removed; the rest were assigned to the higher population. Sequences were defined as donor-reactive when expanded at least 5-fold in CFSE-low cells versus unstimulated cells and present at a frequency of at least 0.01% in CFSE-low cells. Jensen-Shannon divergence calculated on the top 100 TCRbeta sequences ranked by frequency was used to measure repertoire divergence. For samples with multiple sequencing runs, sorting error was corrected in each run separately before the runs were combined. TCRdb retrieved this table from immuneACCESS and kept in-frame rearrangements only. Not all clones are present; in checked studies, unresolved V genes account for under half, and no reason is known for the remainder. The V and J calls and the clone size are those of that table, but D and trimming were determined from the DNA. In all, the sample holds 80,000 to 90,000 clones, and 90% to 95% of those were seen once. Roughly 4.7% of the sample is held by the ten biggest clonotypes.

The sequenced sample was CD8+ T cells from blood. The V and J segments used are TRBV7-9 and TRBJ2-7; there is no confident call for the D gene. The receptor comes from a human donor in good health. The nucleotide sequence reads as follows: TGTGCCAGCGCAGGCCCCGAGCAGTACTTC. This sequence encodes CASAGPEQYF.